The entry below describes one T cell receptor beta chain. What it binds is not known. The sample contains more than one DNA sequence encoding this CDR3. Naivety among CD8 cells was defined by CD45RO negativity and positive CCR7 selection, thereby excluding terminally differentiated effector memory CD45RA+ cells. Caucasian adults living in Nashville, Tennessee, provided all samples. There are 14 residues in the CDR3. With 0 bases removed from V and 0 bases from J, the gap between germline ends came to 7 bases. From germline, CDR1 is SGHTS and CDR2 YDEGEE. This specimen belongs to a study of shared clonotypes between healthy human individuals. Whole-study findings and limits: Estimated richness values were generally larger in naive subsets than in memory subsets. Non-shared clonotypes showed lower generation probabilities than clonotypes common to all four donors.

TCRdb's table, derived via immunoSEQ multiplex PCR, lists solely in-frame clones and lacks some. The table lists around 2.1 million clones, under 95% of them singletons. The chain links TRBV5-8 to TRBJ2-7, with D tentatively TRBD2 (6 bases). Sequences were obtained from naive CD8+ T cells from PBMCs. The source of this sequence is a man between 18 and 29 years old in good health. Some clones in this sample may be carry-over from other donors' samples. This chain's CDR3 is CASSLVGSSYEQYF. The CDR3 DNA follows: TGTGCCAGCAGCTTGGTCGGGAGCTCCTACGAGCAGTACTTC.